This T cell receptor (beta chain) was identified during a study of CD8 T cells in ankylosing spondylitis. Broader study findings: Roughly 8 highly homologous variants formed a TCR beta motif that appeared characteristic of ankylosing spondylitis blood. Disease-linked clones were reportedly significantly enriched in matched ankylosing spondylitis synovial fluid. Past studies reported some motif variants in reactive arthritis synovial fluid and blood. In peripheral blood, disease-linked CD8+ clones occurred at relatively low frequencies.

Quantitative barcoded 5'-RACE was used to prepare TCR beta libraries. One entry per CDR3 protein results from TCRdb running MiXCR on the 5' RACE reads. In the table there are around 770,000 distinct CDR3 sequences, roughly 10% of which are singletons. Of note for this clonotype: Its antigen is as yet unknown.

The CDR3 length is 12 residues. The V end was cut by 6 bases, the J end by 5 bases, with 13 bases between. From germline, CDR1 is DFQATT and CDR2 SNEGSKA (reference sequence). This sequence joins TRBV20-1 and TRBJ2-5; no reliable D call. The TCR sequence derives from a male donor with ankylosing spondylitis. The sequencing input was blood, either unsorted or a sorted T cell fraction (not recorded which). CDR3 DNA: TGCAGTGCCGCGTCTAGGTGGGAGACCCAGTACTTC. Its translation: CSAASRWETQYF.